What follows describes a single T cell receptor beta chain. Other DNA sequences of this sample code for an identical CDR3. As handled by the study authors: Estimated nucleated cell counts came from reference gene primer amplification. Repertoires were generated with immunoSEQ multiplex PCR, while TCRdb's copy carries only in-frame clones and drops some. The V and J calls and clone size are taken from that table; D and trimming were inferred from the DNA. The sample includes a few hundred thousand clones, around 90% of them seen just once. This record belongs to a study of blood T cell repertoires in COVID-19. For the study at large: COVID-19 samples, acute and convalescent, were from the United States, Italy and Spain.

One Seattle source followed patients from active infection through their disease course. Trimming stripped 0 bases from V and 0 bases from J, with 7 bases between. Germline loops: CDR1 SGDLS, CDR2 YYNGEE. CDR3 size: 15 residues. The genes are TRBV9 and TRBJ1-3, with D unclear. Sequencing was done on a sample of peripheral blood. This receptor was identified in a woman aged 60-75 years with COVID-19, enrolled during active disease. The CDR3 is CASSVGGSSGNTIYF. CDR3 sequence (DNA): TGTGCCAGCAGCGTAGGTGGGAGCTCTGGAAACACCATATATTTT.